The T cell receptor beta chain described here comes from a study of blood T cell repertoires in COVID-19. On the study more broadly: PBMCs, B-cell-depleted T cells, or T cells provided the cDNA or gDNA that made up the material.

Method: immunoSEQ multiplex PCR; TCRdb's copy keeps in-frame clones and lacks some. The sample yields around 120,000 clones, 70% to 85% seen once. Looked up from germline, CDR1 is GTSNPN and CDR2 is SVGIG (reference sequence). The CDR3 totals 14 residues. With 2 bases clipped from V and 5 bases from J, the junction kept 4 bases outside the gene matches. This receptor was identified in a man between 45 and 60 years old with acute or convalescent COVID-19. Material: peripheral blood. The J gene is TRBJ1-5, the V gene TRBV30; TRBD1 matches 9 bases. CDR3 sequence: CAWSSGQGYQPQHF. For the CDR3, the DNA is TGTGCCTGGAGTTCGGGACAGGGATATCAGCCCCAGCATTTT.